What follows are 10 T cell receptor beta chains derived from one specimen sequenced in a study of control samples from healthy donors and cancer patients. Data came from immunoSEQ multiplex PCR; TCRdb stores just in-frame clones and leaves some out. This repertoire shows around 180,000 clones, 75% to 95% found once; its top ten account for around 2%. Material: blood. Receptors originate from a middle-aged woman in good health.

The V gene is TRBV5-1, the J gene TRBJ1-1; D possibly corresponds to TRBD1 (6 bases). Per germline, CDR1 SGHRS and CDR2 YFSETQ. The CDR3 is 16 residues long. V lost 3 bases and J lost 0, with 15 bases in between. The CDR3 nucleotides read TGCGCCAGCAGCTGGGGGGACGGACAGATGAACACTGAAGCTTTCTTT. Protein sequence: CASSWGDGQMNTEAFF.

The rearrangement links TRBV10-2 to TRBJ2-7; no clear D gene. The CDR3 is 13 residues long. Germline V gene lookup returns CDR1 WSHSY and CDR2 SAAADI. V lost 7 bases to trimming and J lost 0 bases, with 10 bases between them. The CDR3 region has the DNA TGCGCCAGCACCACGGCTAGCTCCTACGAGCAGTACTTC. Its protein product is CASTTASSYEQYF.

The rearrangement links TRBV21-1 to TRBJ2-6. TRBV21-1 is a pseudogene segment. This CDR3 spans 18 amino acids. DNA for the CDR3: TGTGCCAGCAGCAAAGGGGGGACCCGAACCTCTGGGGCCAACGTCCTGACTTTC. It yields the protein CASSKGGTRTSGANVLTF.

This sequence joins TRBV6-1 and TRBJ2-7; a weak D match, TRBD2 (6 bases). Germline assignment: CDR1 MNHNS and CDR2 SASEGT. The CDR3 runs to 13 residues. The germline V and J ends were trimmed by 3 bases and 3 bases, with 9 bases remaining between them. In DNA, the CDR3 is TGTGCCAGCAGTGACGGGAGCCGCTACGAGCAGTACTTC. It specifies CASSDGSRYEQYF.

This clone has only a few counts. At one of its ends the junction is not consistent with the germline gene, which may arise from a read error. The chain has TRBV6-1 and TRBJ1-6; possible D gene TRBD1, 5 bases. Germline values: CDR1 MNHNS, CDR2 SASEGT. This CDR3 contains 15 residues. For the CDR3, the DNA is TGTGCCAGCAGAGAAGGGGAGATGGCTAATTCACCCCTCCACTTT. This translates into CASREGEMANSPLHF.

The chain is built from TRBV4-2 and TRBJ2-7; D may match TRBD1 or TRBD2 (6 bases each). Per germline, CDR1 LGHNA and CDR2 YNFKEQ. This CDR3 contains 15 residues. V gave up 4 bases and J gave up 0 bases, with 13 bases separating them. The CDR3 here is CASSLLTGASYEQYF. In nucleotides, the CDR3 is TGTGCCAGCAGCCTACTGACGGGGGCCTCCTACGAGCAGTACTTC.

This chain joins TRBV4-1 and TRBJ2-3; unclear D gene. Germline values: CDR1 MGHRA, CDR2 YSYEKL. The CDR3 sequence is 16 residues long. The V end lost 0 bases, the J end lost 2 bases, and 12 bases lay between the germline ends. The CDR3 spells CASSQDTVGYTDTQYF. The CDR3 DNA follows: TGCGCCAGCAGCCAAGATACGGTGGGCTACACAGATACGCAGTATTTT.

V and J are TRBV2 and TRBJ1-5; 7 positions agree with TRBD1. CDR3 length: 15 amino acids. Germline V gene data show CDR1 as SNHLY and CDR2 as FYNNEI. The ends lost 7 bases at V and 3 bases at J; junction bases unmatched: 9. The CDR3: CASTLDRLTNQPQHF. The CDR3, as DNA: TGTGCCAGCACCCTGGACAGGCTAACCAATCAGCCCCAGCATTTT.

The rearrangement joins TRBV5-1 to TRBJ1-6; 7 bases line up with TRBD1. The CDR3 is 17 amino acids. Trimming at V came to 6 bases and at J to 7 bases, leaving 16 bases not matched to a gene. The germline V gene has CDR1 SGHRS and CDR2 YFSETQ. The CDR3 loop reads CASKPPHDGTENSPLHF. The CDR3 bases are TGCGCCAGCAAACCTCCTCACGATGGGACAGAGAATTCACCCCTCCACTTT.

This clone was seen ten or more times. The DNA of the CDR3 is TGTGCCAGCAGCCGGTTTTGGGTGTGGGAAGAGACCCAGTACTTC. This sequence encodes CASSRFWVWEETQYF. V and J are TRBV6-6 and TRBJ2-5; no firm D call. The V gene lost 6 bases and the J gene lost 3 bases, with 17 bases spanning the gap. Per the germline V gene, CDR1 is MNHNY and CDR2 is SVGAGI (reference sequence). The CDR3 loop spans 15 amino acids.